The clone carrying this TCR beta chain came up many times. MiXCR was run by TCRdb on the 5' RACE reads, yielding one entry per CDR3 protein. This sample has 200,000 to 300,000 distinct CDR3 sequences, with about 10% found just once. The data were obtained in a study of CD8 T cells in ankylosing spondylitis. Germline CDR1 and CDR2: SGHRS and YFSETQ. Trimming removed 3 bases from V and 1 base from J; junction bases left unmatched: 5. The length of the CDR3 is 16 residues. This receptor was obtained from a male donor with ankylosing spondylitis or in good health (not recorded which). The chain is built from TRBV5-1 and TRBJ1-1; TRBD1 aligns across 11 bases. The material sequenced was blood, either unsorted or a sorted T cell fraction (not recorded which). Here the CDR3 reads CASSSRTGGSNTEAFF. The CDR3, as DNA: TGCGCCAGCAGCTCACGGACAGGGGGCTCGAACACTGAAGCTTTCTTT.